These 25 T cell receptor beta chains share one sample of origin, sequenced in a study of spatial heterogeneity in lung cancer (dated by TCRdb to the late 2010s). This specimen's time point label, per the study, means: sample taken at primary tumor resection. Without any cell sorting, TCR sequencing was performed on whole RNA extracted either from tumor and nontumor lung tissue or from cryopreserved PBMC samples. Library creation used 5' RACE. Data came from a NextSeq 500. TCRdb passed the public sequencing reads through fastp at Q25 and MiXCR, retaining productive beta sequences. Each CDR3 protein appears once, grouped with its most common genes and DNA. Present in this sample are approximately 11,000 distinct CDR3 sequences, around 6.5% of which were seen just once. The ten largest clones add up to 28% of the sample. The source was PBMCs, collected at surgery. The source is a male donor with early-stage non-small cell lung cancer.

As for this clonotype: This beta chain represents an off-target read in a library built for alpha chains; its size is of limited meaning. This chain uses TRBV7-2 with TRBJ2-1; 10 bases agree with TRBD2. With V trimmed by 4 bases and J by 4 bases, 4 bases remained unmatched. Per the germline V gene, CDR1 is SGHTA and CDR2 is FQGNSA. CDR3 length: 15 residues. CDR3 amino acids: CASSSTSGEYNEQFF. CDR3 DNA sequence: TGTGCCAGCAGCTCCACTAGCGGGGAATACAATGAGCAGTTCTTC.

About this clonotype itself: The library was built for alpha chains, so this beta chain is an off-target read and its size means little. This sequence joins TRBV7-2 and TRBJ2-5; 9 nucleotides align to TRBD1. The J segment lost 4 bases and the V segment lost 3 bases, leaving 3 bases of the junction unmatched. Germline CDR1 reads SGHTA; CDR2 reads FQGNSA. CDR3 length: 14 amino acids. The CDR3 sequence: CASSFNRGRETQYF. CDR3 nucleotides: TGTGCCAGCAGCTTTAACAGGGGGCGAGAGACCCAGTACTTC.

There are many counts of this clonotype. In a library made to pick up alpha chains, this beta chain is a stray read with a size that means little. This chain links TRBV6-6 with TRBJ2-3, with no clear D. The CDR3 contains 15 residues. The V end lost 6 bases, the J end lost 3 bases, and 16 bases lay between the germline ends. Per the germline V gene, CDR1 is MNHNY and CDR2 is SVGAGI (reference sequence). The CDR3, as DNA: TGTGCCAGCAGCCAGGCCACACGGCGGACAGATACGCAGTATTTT. Translated: CASSQATRRTDTQYF.

In this sample, this clonotype turned up a few times. This beta chain is a stray read from a library made for alpha chains; its abundance is not meaningful. V is TRBV9 and J is TRBJ1-4; TRBD1 matches at 11 bases. J gave up 6 bases and V 3 bases, and 10 bases lay outside the gene matches. The germline gives CDR1 SGDLS, CDR2 YYNGEE. The length of the CDR3 is 17 residues. The CDR3 protein is CASSAGTGGGKDEKLFF. The CDR3 DNA reads TGTGCCAGCAGCGCCGGGACAGGGGGAGGGAAAGATGAAAAACTGTTTTTT. The variable domain in full, with the rest retrieved from reference TRBV9 and TRBJ1-4, is DSGVTQTPKHLITATGQRVTLRCSPRSGDLSVYWYQQSLDQGLQFLIQYYNGEERAKGNILERFSAQQFPDLHSELNLSSLELGDSALYFCASSAGTGGGKDEKLFFGSGTQLSVL.

This clonotype appeared many times. The library was built for alpha chains, so this beta chain is an off-target read and its size means little. This rearrangement joins TRBV5-6 to TRBJ1-1; D is perhaps TRBD1 (5 bases). Germline V gives CDR1 SGHDT, CDR2 YYEEEE. V lost 4 bases and J 5 bases, leaving 15 bases between the germline ends. The CDR3 has 14 amino acids. The CDR3 DNA sequence: TGTGCCAGCAGCCTTGGGACGGGTTGGACTGAAGCTTTCTTT. This encodes CASSLGTGWTEAFF.

At least ten counts were recorded for this clonotype. The size of this beta chain means little, since it is a stray read in a library made for alpha chains. The chain has TRBV28 and TRBJ2-4; D is unresolved. CDR3 length equals 17 residues. Germline CDR1 MDHEN, CDR2 SYDVKM. Trimming took 4 bases from V and 0 from J, leaving 16 bases between them. The CDR3 is CASSSADRTLAKNIQYF. The CDR3 DNA reads as TGTGCCAGCAGTTCAGCCGATCGGACGCTAGCCAAAAACATTCAGTACTTC.

This clonotype was counted ten times or more. Being off target in a library aimed at alpha chains, this beta chain has a size of little meaning. The chain links TRBV18 to TRBJ2-2, with D unclear. CDR1 and CDR2 (germline): KGHSH, LQKENI. The CDR3 has 14 amino acids. Trimming removed 6 bases at V and 5 bases at J, with 13 bases between. This CDR3 reads CASSSNPRTGELFF. As DNA, the CDR3 is TGTGCCAGCTCGTCCAACCCCAGGACCGGGGAGCTGTTTTTT. Variable domain in full (rest from reference TRBV18 and TRBJ2-2): NAGVMQNPRHLVRRRGQEARLRCSPMKGHSHVYWYRQLPEEGLKFMVYLQKENIIDESGMPKERFSAEFPKEGPSILRIQQVVRGDSAAYFCASSSNPRTGELFFGEGSRLTVL.

This clonotype was found many times. This beta chain is an off-target read within a library intended for alpha chains, so its frequency means little. The V gene is TRBV5-1, the J gene TRBJ1-4; D possibly corresponds to TRBD1 (5 bases). The germline V gene encodes CDR1 SGHRS and CDR2 YFSETQ. The CDR3 runs 14 residues. The V gene lost 4 bases and the J gene lost 8 bases, with 15 bases spanning the gap. The DNA of the CDR3 is TGCGCCAGCAGCCCTCGGCAGGGCGCAGAAAAACTGTTTTTT. Translated: CASSPRQGAEKLFF.

Relative to its sample, this clonotype is medium-sized (0.01 to 0.1%). Within a library made for alpha chains, this beta chain is off target, and its count is uninformative. The J gene is TRBJ2-7, the V gene TRBV21-1; TRBD2 reflects the table's D call only, with no check against the DNA. TRBV21-1 is termed a pseudogene. The CDR3 has 13 residues. The CDR3 region is CASARPVSYEQYF. CDR3 DNA sequence: TGTGCCAGCGCCCGCCCGGTCTCCTACGAGCAGTACTTC.

This clonotype has at least ten counts. Within a library made for alpha chains, this beta chain is off target, and its count is uninformative. V is TRBV7-6 and J is TRBJ2-7; no firm D call. CDR1 SGHVS and CDR2 FNYEAQ come from the germline V gene. This CDR3 spans 12 amino acids. V lost 4 bases and J 6 bases, leaving 10 bases between the germline ends. The CDR3 reads CASSWSGGEQYF. DNA for the CDR3: TGTGCCAGCAGCTGGTCGGGCGGCGAGCAGTACTTC.

This clonotype was counted at least ten times. This beta chain is a stray sequence in a library constructed for alpha chains; its clone size is not meaningful. The chain is built from TRBV12-3 or TRBV12-4 and TRBJ2-3; TRBD2 matches 7 bases. Unmatched junction bases numbered 12, after V lost 5 bases and J lost 4 bases. The CDR3 loop spans 16 amino acids. CDR3 bases: TGTGCCAGCAGTCACCCTAGCGTGGGGGGGGCAGATACGCAGTATTTT. Residues: CASSHPSVGGADTQYF.

This clonotype came up a few times. This beta chain was picked up by a library intended for alpha chains and is off target, so its count carries little meaning. The gene calls are TRBV7-9 and TRBJ1-5; 8 nucleotides align to TRBD1. The V gene end was trimmed by 3 bases and the J gene end by 5 bases; junction bases not matched to a gene: 6. This CDR3 region has 15 residues. Germline V gives CDR1 SEHNR, CDR2 FQNEAQ (reference sequence). CDR3 loop: CASSFQGAADQPQHF. CDR3 in DNA: TGTGCCAGCAGCTTCCAGGGGGCAGCGGATCAGCCCCAGCATTTT.

In its sample, this clonotype was seen many times. This beta chain is a stray read from a library made for alpha chains; its abundance is not meaningful. The chain couples TRBV9 to TRBJ2-5, with TRBD2 matching 9 bases. V lost 0 bases to trimming and J lost 5 bases; unmatched junction nucleotides: 8. This CDR3 has 16 amino acids. The V gene's germline CDR1 is SGDLS and CDR2 YYNGEE. The CDR3 DNA is TGTGCCAGCAGCGTAGGAGGCGGGGGGGCCCGGGAGACCCAGTACTTC. Encoded protein: CASSVGGGGARETQYF.

Turning to this clonotype: This beta chain is a stray read from a library made for alpha chains; its abundance is not meaningful. The chain employs TRBV6-6 and TRBJ2-1; D not resolved. This CDR3 is built from 13 residues. V was clipped by 6 bases and J by 3 bases, with 9 bases between them. Germline V gene sequence: CDR1 MNHNY, CDR2 SVGAGI (reference sequence). The CDR3, as DNA: TGTGCCAGCAGGCTCGACCGCTACAATGAGCAGTTCTTC. Protein sequence: CASRLDRYNEQFF.

By share, this clonotype counts as medium-sized (0.01 to 0.1%). The library was built for alpha chains, so this beta chain is an off-target read and its size means little. This chain links TRBV6-4 with TRBJ2-3, with 10 bases fitting TRBD2. The CDR3 is made up of 15 amino acids. V trimming: 2 bases; J trimming: 1 base; junction bases outside the gene matches: 0. Germline CDR1 is MRHNA and CDR2 is SNTAGT. CDR3 nucleotides: TGTGCCAGCAGTGACGGGACTAGCGGCACAGATACGCAGTATTTT. This translates into CASSDGTSGTDTQYF.

By its share, this clonotype is medium-sized (0.01 to 0.1%). This beta chain came through as a stray read in a library set up for alpha chains, and its size says little. The chain joins TRBV2 to TRBJ2-3, with 7 bases lining up with TRBD2. The CDR3 contains 12 residues. Losses at the gene ends were 7 bases for V and 7 bases for J; bases not matched to a gene: 5. Germline V gene lookup returns CDR1 SNHLY and CDR2 FYNNEI. CDR3 coding DNA: TGTGCCAGCACGGGGGAGGGACATACGCAGTATTTT. It yields the protein CASTGEGHTQYF.

By share, this clonotype ranks as medium-sized. Since it is a stray read in a library aimed at alpha chains, this beta chain has a size that is not meaningful. The chain carries TRBV10-3 and TRBJ2-1, with D unclear. CDR1 is ENHRY and CDR2 is SYGVKD in the germline V gene. Between the trimmed V and J ends, which lost 6 bases and 0 bases, there was a span of 9 bases. This CDR3 region has 14 residues. CDR3 protein: CAISPPSSYNEQFF. The CDR3 DNA reads as TGTGCCATCAGCCCTCCTAGCTCCTACAATGAGCAGTTCTTC.

In its sample, this clonotype was seen many times. For a library built for alpha chains, this beta chain is a stray read; little rests on its size. The gene calls are TRBV5-6 and TRBJ2-3, with D hard to call. The CDR3 has 12 residues. Between the trimmed V and J ends, which lost 1 base and 7 bases, there was a span of 7 bases. CDR1 and CDR2 from the germline V gene are SGHDT and YYEEEE. The chain's CDR3 is CASSLSANTQYF. CDR3 nucleotides: TGTGCCAGCAGCTTGTCCGCTAATACGCAGTATTTT.

About this clonotype itself: Because this beta chain is a stray read in a library intended to capture alpha chains, its abundance should not be given much weight. The genes are TRBV12-3 or TRBV12-4 and TRBJ2-7, with a possible D match to TRBD1 (5 bases). The CDR3 covers 15 residues. Trimming removed 0 bases at V and 0 bases at J, with 9 bases between. This CDR3 is CASSLAWGVSYEQYF. The CDR3 bases are TGTGCCAGCAGTTTAGCATGGGGCGTCTCCTACGAGCAGTACTTC.

This clonotype is medium-sized (0.01 to 0.1%) in the sample. This beta chain lies outside the target of a library built for alpha chains; its clone size means little. CDR3 protein: CSAPLGGASTDTQYF. Here the CDR3 DNA reads TGCAGTGCACCGCTAGGGGGGGCTAGCACAGATACGCAGTATTTT. J is TRBJ2-3 and V is TRBV20-1, with a weak D call TRBD2 (7 bases). V shed 6 bases and J shed 0 bases, with 16 bases lying between them. The CDR3 extends over 15 amino acids. Germline V gene sequence: CDR1 DFQATT, CDR2 SNEGSKA (reference sequence).

As concerns this clonotype: This beta chain lies outside the target of a library built for alpha chains; its clone size means little. The chain joins TRBV6-5 to TRBJ2-7; D unresolved. This CDR3 comprises 14 residues. Germline lookup yields CDR1 MNHEY and CDR2 SVGAGI. V lost 0 bases, J lost 0 bases, and 6 bases lay in between. The CDR3 sequence: CASSYSYNSYEQYF. The CDR3 coding sequence is TGTGCCAGCAGTTACTCGTACAACTCCTACGAGCAGTACTTC.

This clonotype was recorded many times. Being off target in a library aimed at alpha chains, this beta chain has a size of little meaning. The rearrangement links TRBV9 to TRBJ2-3; either TRBD1 or TRBD2 may fit D (5 bases each). Deletions cut 0 bases from V and 0 bases from J, with 8 bases between. The germline gives CDR1 SGDLS, CDR2 YYNGEE. This CDR3 spans 15 amino acids. The CDR3 sequence: CASSVEGRSTDTQYF. The CDR3, as DNA: TGTGCCAGCAGCGTAGAGGGACGCAGCACAGATACGCAGTATTTT.

For this clonotype: For a library built for alpha chains, this beta chain is a stray read; little rests on its size. The chain has TRBV25-1 and TRBJ2-3; D is possibly TRBD1 or TRBD2 (6 bases each). CDR1 is MGHDK, CDR2 SYGVNS, per germline. The CDR3 has 14 residues. Trimming took 1 base from V and 8 from J, leaving 13 bases between them. CDR3 DNA sequence: TGTGCCAGCAGTGAATTCGGGGGCCTCGGTACGCAGTATTTT. Encoded protein: CASSEFGGLGTQYF.

This clonotype was seen at least ten times. This beta chain is a stray read from a library made for alpha chains; its abundance is not meaningful. The chain joins TRBV28 to TRBJ2-1; D unresolved. Trimming removed 0 bases from V and 14 bases from J, with 14 bases in between. Germline V lookup: CDR1 MDHEN, CDR2 SYDVKM. The CDR3 spans 13 residues. Written as DNA, the CDR3 is TGTGCCAGCAGTTTATGGTCGCATAGATGGGAGTTCTTC. This translates into CASSLWSHRWEFF.

The table lists this clonotype with many counts. Little can be read into the size of this beta chain, an off-target read in a library designed for alpha chains. The gene calls are TRBV7-2 and TRBJ2-3, with 10 bases that match TRBD1. Trimming cost V 3 bases and J 4 bases; bases outside gene matches: 4. In germline, CDR1 is SGHTA, CDR2 FQGNSA. This CDR3 comprises 15 residues. This CDR3 reads CASSFPGQGADTQYF. The DNA of the CDR3 is TGTGCCAGCAGCTTTCCCGGACAGGGGGCAGATACGCAGTATTTT.